Below, 9 T cell receptor beta chains from the same sample are listed, as sequenced in a study of shared clonotypes between healthy human individuals. Cells designated naive CD8 were CD45RO-negative and were positively selected for CCR7, with terminally differentiated effector memory CD45RA+ cells excluded. The method was immunoSEQ multiplex PCR; TCRdb's version includes in-frame clones alone and lacks a portion of them. The table shows 760,000 or so clones, with around 96% occurring only once. Sequences were obtained from naive CD8+ T cells sorted from blood. These receptors came from a man aged 25 to 40 in good health.

The chain is built from TRBV16 and TRBJ1-1, with D possibly matching TRBD1 (5 bases). Per the germline V gene, CDR1 is KGHSY and CDR2 is FQNENV. This CDR3 is built from 14 residues. Trimming removed 4 bases from V and 1 base from J, with 10 bases in between. CDR3 DNA sequence: TGTGCCAGCAGCCCCAGGGTGGGGAACACTGAAGCTTTCTTT. Residues: CASSPRVGNTEAFF.

The chain carries TRBV5-1 and TRBJ2-1, with 9 bases lining up with TRBD1. This CDR3 comprises 17 residues. J was trimmed by 3 bases and V by 3 bases; bases with no gene match: 10. Per germline, CDR1 SGHRS and CDR2 YFSETQ. The CDR3 DNA is TGCGCCAGCAGCTGGGGTAGAGGGACAGGGTACTACAATGAGCAGTTCTTC. Its translation is CASSWGRGTGYYNEQFF. The whole variable domain, remainder taken from reference TRBV5-1 and TRBJ2-1, is KAGVTQTPRYLIKTRGQQVTLSCSPISGHRSVSWYQQTPGQGLQFLFEYFSETQRNKGNFPGRFSGRQFSNSRSEMNVSTLELGDSALYLCASSWGRGTGYYNEQFFGPGTRLTVL.

CDR3 DNA: TGTGCCAGCAGCTTAAAGGGCCTCGCGTCTCAGCCCCAGCATTTT. Translating gives CASSLKGLASQPQHF. The chain uses TRBV7-8 and TRBJ1-5; D unclear. The germline CDR1 and CDR2 sequences are SGHVS and FQNEAQ. The germline V and J ends were trimmed by 2 bases and 6 bases, with 14 bases remaining between them. This CDR3 has 15 amino acids.

The CDR3 sequence is CASSSGQGSPGYTF. The CDR3 region has the DNA TGCGCCAGCAGCTCCGGACAGGGGAGCCCTGGCTACACCTTC. V usage is TRBV5-1 and J usage is TRBJ1-2, with 9 bases that match TRBD1. The CDR3 loop spans 14 amino acids. With V trimmed by 3 bases and J by 7 bases, 7 bases remained unmatched. The germline V gene encodes CDR1 SGHRS and CDR2 YFSETQ.

The chain recombines TRBV27 with TRBJ2-5; 11 positions match TRBD2. The trim removed 8 bases at V and 4 bases at J, leaving 15 bases unmatched. Germline values: CDR1 MNHEY, CDR2 SMNVEV (reference sequence). The CDR3 runs 17 residues. The CDR3 sequence is CASGRSGTSGTGETQYF. CDR3 DNA sequence: TGTGCCAGCGGGCGTTCCGGGACTAGCGGAACAGGAGAGACCCAGTACTTC.

Details on this clone: One end of the junction fails to match germline, which may point to a read error. V usage is TRBV7-7 and J usage is TRBJ2-7, with TRBD1 identical over 10 bases. The CDR3 extends over 13 amino acids. Germline assignment: CDR1 SSHAT and CDR2 FNYEAQ (reference sequence). CDR3 protein: CASSTDRGGEQYF. The CDR3 bases are TGTGCTAGCAGCACGGACAGGGGGGGCGAGCAGTACTTC. Drawing the rest from reference TRBV7-7 and TRBJ2-7, the complete variable domain is GAGVSQSPRYKVTKRGQDVTLRCDPISSHATLYWYQQALGQGPEFLTYFNYEAQPDKSGLPSDRFSAERPEGSISTLTIQRTEQRDSAMYRCASSTDRGGEQYFGPGTRLTVT.

V usage is TRBV27 and J usage is TRBJ2-2; the match to TRBD2 covers 7 bases. Germline assignment: CDR1 MNHEY and CDR2 SMNVEV (reference sequence). This CDR3 region has 16 residues. The trim removed 2 bases at V and 9 bases at J, leaving 12 bases unmatched. The CDR3 loop is CASSLGRTSSLWELFF. The CDR3 coding sequence is TGTGCCAGCAGTTTAGGACGGACTAGTTCCCTCTGGGAGCTGTTTTTT.

The chain joins TRBV27 to TRBJ1-1; D is possibly TRBD1 (6 bases). The CDR3 spans 15 residues. The V end was cut by 2 bases, the J end by 0 bases, with 10 bases between. Germline values: CDR1 MNHEY, CDR2 SMNVEV (reference sequence). This CDR3 is CASSLGGLMNTEAFF. DNA for the CDR3: TGTGCCAGCAGTTTAGGGGGCCTCATGAACACTGAAGCTTTCTTT.

The chain combines TRBV10-3 with TRBJ2-5, with 7 bases aligning to TRBD2. V lost 5 bases and J lost 3; bases outside the gene matches: 6. In germline, CDR1 is ENHRY, CDR2 SYGVKD. The CDR3 sequence is 14 residues long. The chain's CDR3 is CAISNSGFKETQYF. CDR3 nucleotide sequence: TGTGCCATCAGTAATAGCGGGTTTAAAGAGACCCAGTACTTC.